These 14 T cell receptor beta chains share one sample of origin, sequenced in a study of cytomegalovirus exposure and HLA in healthy donors (dated by TCRdb to about 2017). Libraries were constructed by the immunoSEQ multiplex PCR assay. For the multiplex PCR, a mixture combining 60 forward primers for TCR Vbeta segments and 13 reverse primers for TCR Jbeta segments was used. TCRdb took over this immuneACCESS table, retaining in-frame rearrangements with V and J assigned. Such tables are incomplete; in checked studies, under half of the missing clones stem from an unresolved V gene, and the remainder is unexplained. The sample table contains tens of thousands of clones; only one count was recorded for 80% to 90% of them. The ten top clones hold less than 3% of the sample. The sequencing sample was made of PBMCs. The source of these receptors is a woman in her twenties or thirties in good health and CMV-seronegative.

The chain couples TRBV5-1 to TRBJ2-2; D may be TRBD2 (5 bases). There are 17 residues in the CDR3. V was cut by 0 bases and J by 0 bases, with 12 bases left in between. CDR1 SGHRS and CDR2 YFSETQ come from the germline V gene. The CDR3 coding sequence is TGCGCCAGCAGCTTGGTCTCGGGATTGGCGAACACCGGGGAGCTGTTTTTT. Translating gives CASSLVSGLANTGELFF.

As regards this clone: This same CDR3 is encoded by further DNA sequences in the sample. The chain is built from TRBV5-4 and TRBJ2-5; 7 bases match TRBD1. With V trimmed by 2 bases and J by 5 bases, 9 bases remained unmatched. The CDR3 has 15 residues. Germline CDR1 SGHNT, CDR2 YYREEE (reference sequence). CDR3 bases: TGTGCCAGCAGCTTCGGGCGAGGGGGCCTGGAGACCCAGTACTTC. This translates into CASSFGRGGLETQYF.

This chain joins TRBV5-1 and TRBJ2-7; 8 nucleotides match TRBD2. With V trimmed by 4 bases and J by 4 bases, 10 bases remained unmatched. Germline CDR1 SGHRS, CDR2 YFSETQ. The CDR3 totals 15 residues. The CDR3 DNA follows: TGCGCCAGCAGCCCTCACGGGGGGGGTTTTTACGAGCAGTACTTC. Its translation: CASSPHGGGFYEQYF.

The rearrangement links TRBV10-1 to TRBJ2-5; 9 nucleotides line up with TRBD1. CDR1 is WNHNN and CDR2 is SYGVQD in the germline V gene (reference sequence). V shed 4 bases and J 10 bases; nucleotides not matched to a gene: 7. The CDR3 contains 13 residues. The CDR3 DNA sequence: TGCGCCAGCAGTGTTGGGACAGGGTCTCTCCAGTACTTC. This codes for CASSVGTGSLQYF.

This clone has only one observation. The chain joins TRBV10-3 to TRBJ2-1; TRBD2 matches at 14 bases. J was trimmed by 10 bases and V by 7 bases; bases with no gene match: 9. In germline, CDR1 is ENHRY, CDR2 SYGVKD. This CDR3 spans 15 amino acids. The DNA of the CDR3 is TGTGCCATCAACAGACTAGCGGGGGGGCTCGGGGAGCAGTTCTTC. Its translation is CAINRLAGGLGEQFF.

The chain has TRBV19 and TRBJ1-5; 7 bases align to TRBD1. The V gene's germline CDR1 is LNHDA and CDR2 SQIVND (reference sequence). The CDR3 sequence is 16 residues long. The junction had 11 bases not matched to a gene; V was cut back by 6 bases and J by 3 bases. In DNA form, the CDR3 reads TGTGCCAGTAGCCGACGGGACAGCGGTTTCAATCAGCCCCAGCATTTT. It translates to CASSRRDSGFNQPQHF.

This chain uses TRBV2 with TRBJ2-3; tentative D call: TRBD2 (5 bases). The CDR3 extends over 14 amino acids. Germline CDR1 reads SNHLY; CDR2 reads FYNNEI. The V gene lost 4 bases and the J gene lost 4 bases, with 12 bases spanning the gap. CDR3 residues: CASSGQTKADTQYF. CDR3 nucleotide sequence: TGTGCCAGCAGTGGCCAGACTAAGGCAGATACGCAGTATTTT.

This chain joins TRBV4-1 and TRBJ1-1, with a possible D match to TRBD1 (5 bases). The V gene lost 0 bases and the J gene lost 7 bases, with 12 bases spanning the gap. The CDR3 consists of 14 residues. In germline, CDR1 is MGHRA, CDR2 YSYEKL. This CDR3 is CASSQDGSGLEAFF. The CDR3 DNA is TGCGCCAGCAGCCAAGATGGATCAGGGCTTGAAGCTTTCTTT.

This clone was picked up one time. CDR3 DNA sequence: TGTGCCAGCAGTGCGGGACAGGCGAACACCGGGGAGCTGTTTTTT. This sequence encodes CASSAGQANTGELFF. This rearrangement joins TRBV28 to TRBJ2-2, with 8 bases matching TRBD1. In germline, CDR1 is MDHEN, CDR2 SYDVKM. The V segment lost 5 bases and the J segment 0 bases; nucleotides outside the gene matches: 2. This CDR3 region has 15 residues.

This clone occurred a few times. The chain links TRBV5-1 to TRBJ1-1; 9 bases line up with TRBD1. V gave up 3 bases and J gave up 1 base; unmatched junction bases: 1. The germline V gene has CDR1 SGHRS and CDR2 YFSETQ. The CDR3 extends over 14 amino acids. The CDR3 sequence: CASSSTGGNTEAFF. The CDR3 DNA sequence: TGCGCCAGCAGCTCGACAGGGGGGAACACTGAAGCTTTCTTT.

The CDR3 DNA reads as TGTGCCAGCAGCGTAGATGCAGGGGGATTTTTGGGCTACGAGCAGTACTTC. Translation: CASSVDAGGFLGYEQYF. J is TRBJ2-5 and V is TRBV9; the match to TRBD1 covers 7 bases. The J call may be incorrect, as the DNA end agrees better with TRBJ2-7. The CDR3 has 17 amino acids. Germline CDR1 is SGDLS and CDR2 is YYNGEE.

V gene TRBV7-9 combines with J gene TRBJ1-2, with TRBD1 identical over 8 bases. The length of the CDR3 is 13 residues. The germline V gene encodes CDR1 SEHNR and CDR2 FQNEAQ (reference sequence). V gave up 3 bases and J gave up 10 bases; unmatched junction bases: 7. CDR3 loop: CASSFPDRGPYTF. The CDR3, as DNA: TGTGCCAGCAGCTTCCCCGACAGGGGACCCTACACCTTC.

The J gene is TRBJ2-7, the V gene TRBV7-2; 9 nucleotides match TRBD1. The CDR3 consists of 14 residues. V was pared by 6 bases and J by 4 bases, with 7 bases of the junction left unmatched. From germline, CDR1 is SGHTA and CDR2 FQGNSA. The CDR3 DNA sequence: TGTGCCAGCAGTCGAGGACAGGGGCTTTACGAGCAGTACTTC. Protein product: CASSRGQGLYEQYF.

V gene TRBV7-2 combines with J gene TRBJ2-3; the D gene is possibly TRBD2 (7 bases). Germline V gene lookup returns CDR1 SGHTA and CDR2 FQGNSA. The CDR3 contains 15 residues. The ends were cut back, 3 bases at V and 4 bases at J, with 14 bases in the middle. This chain's CDR3 is CASSLVGGPPDTQYF. The CDR3 nucleotides are TGTGCCAGCAGCTTGGTGGGGGGGCCGCCAGATACGCAGTATTTT.